This T cell receptor beta chain was captured in a study of OX40 agonist ivuxolimab in advanced cancers. About the research overall: Males comprised roughly four fifths of the group, whose mean age was about 60 years (range 23 to 79).

Here immunoSEQ multiplex PCR was the method, and the copy in TCRdb shows in-frame clones only, minus some. The sample includes about 98,000 clones, 80% to 90% of them seen just once. This CDR3 contains 13 residues. The V segment lost 5 bases and the J segment 8 bases; nucleotides outside the gene matches: 8. Germline V gene lookup returns CDR1 SGHTA and CDR2 FQGNSA. The source is an adult with an advanced solid tumor such as melanoma, head and neck, liver or kidney cancer. The source was CD4+ or CD8+ T cells sorted from blood, collected in a trial of the OX40 agonist ivuxolimab. The chain uses TRBV7-2 and TRBJ1-2; 7 bases map to TRBD1. CDR3 sequence: CASSMLGGRGYTF. In DNA form, the CDR3 reads TGTGCCAGCAGCATGCTAGGGGGCCGGGGCTACACCTTC.